The T cell receptor beta chain described here comes from a study of post-analysis software for immune sequencing data. Whole-study results and caveats: Patients carried several TRBV segments more frequently than controls did, and TRBV5-6, TRBV5-1 and TRBV20-1 were among them.

V was cut by 9 bases and J by 1 base, with 13 bases left in between. The CDR3 consists of 15 residues. Tagging with unique molecular identifiers was a feature of the TCR beta cDNA libraries. TCRdb redid the calling of the PCR reads with MiXCR, one entry per CDR3 protein. The sample includes roughly 670,000 distinct CDR3 sequences, approximately 59% of them seen just once. As to this clonotype: The antigen is not known.

This TCR came from a girl aged 2-10 years with multiple sclerosis. The sequenced sample consisted of blood. The chain links TRBV12-3 or TRBV12-4 to TRBJ2-6; D call uncertain. The CDR3 reads CASSIGASGANVLTF. In DNA, the CDR3 is TGTGCCAGTAGTATCGGCGCGTCTGGGGCCAACGTCCTGACTTTC.